In this sample, the clone carrying this T cell receptor (beta chain) turned up once. The sample is drawn from a study of blood T cell repertoires in COVID-19. The CDR3 covers 15 residues. Germline lookup yields CDR1 SQVTM and CDR2 ANQGSEA. Trimming took off 3 bases at V and 0 bases at J, with 9 bases between the two ends. Original analysis: Reference gene primer amplification gave nucleated cell count estimates. Assay: immunoSEQ multiplex PCR; the TCRdb copy retains only in-frame clones and omits some. Clone size and the V and J calls come from that table; the DNA yielded D and trimming. The table records over 50,000 clones, around 85% of them present only once.

The chain has TRBV29-1 and TRBJ2-6; D possibly corresponds to TRBD1 (6 bases). This TCR derives from a human donor in a cohort sampled during active COVID-19. The specimen was peripheral blood. The CDR3 DNA reads as TGCAGCGTTGATGGGGGCCACTCTGGGGCCAACGTCCTGACTTTC. This encodes CSVDGGHSGANVLTF. Full variable domain (rest looked up from reference TRBV29-1 and TRBJ2-6): SAVISQKPSRDICQRGTSLTIQCQVDSQVTMMFWYRQQPGQSLTLIATANQGSEATYESGFVIDKFPISRPNLTFSTLTVSNMSPEDSSIYLCSVDGGHSGANVLTFGAGSRLTVL.